The TCR beta chain described here comes from a study of cytomegalovirus exposure and HLA in healthy donors. The primer mix had 60 Vbeta and 13 Jbeta primers. This table comes from immunoSEQ multiplex PCR, and its TCRdb copy is limited to in-frame clones, with some not included. The sample records fewer than 45,000 clones, 65% to 85% being singletons. There are a few counts of this clone. Antigen: not known. There are 16 residues in the CDR3. The germline gives CDR1 MGHRA, CDR2 YSYEKL. The J segment lost 0 bases and the V segment lost 5 bases, leaving 5 bases of the junction unmatched. Donors had nominal health at sampling but likely had unrecorded immune exposures. Study-level findings and limits: Productive rates of about 87% or about 30% were seen for most TCR beta V segments in an earlier analysis. Overall, 164 TCR beta chains were annotated as cytomegalovirus-associated.

This sequence originates from a woman aged 30 to 39 in good health and CMV-seropositive. The sequencing sample was made of PBMCs. The V gene is TRBV4-1, the J gene TRBJ1-3; 9 bases line up with TRBD1. CDR3 region: CASSLGQGSSGNTIYF. CDR3 sequence (DNA): TGCGCCAGCAGCTTAGGACAGGGGAGCTCTGGAAACACCATATATTTT.